The 9 T cell receptor beta chains reported below all come from one sample, sequenced in a study of blood T cell repertoires in COVID-19. Method: immunoSEQ multiplex PCR; TCRdb's copy keeps in-frame clones and lacks some. The table has around 220,000 clones, nearly 90% seen once. The sample taken for sequencing was peripheral blood. These receptor sequences come from a woman between 35 and 50 years old who had recovered from COVID-19.

The V call is TRBV9, the J call TRBJ2-1; 9 bases are shared with TRBD2. The CDR3 covers 18 residues. Germline assignment: CDR1 SGDLS and CDR2 YYNGEE. Germline trimming cut 0 bases from V and 4 bases from J; bases unmatched to any gene: 11. This CDR3 is CASSVVGIAGEGYNEQFF. The CDR3 DNA reads as TGTGCCAGCAGCGTAGTGGGGATAGCGGGAGAGGGTTACAATGAGCAGTTCTTC.

This chain connects TRBV15 to TRBJ2-6; D is undetermined. Germline V gene sequence: CDR1 LNHNV, CDR2 YYDKDF (reference sequence). Trimming pared 0 bases from V and 0 bases from J, leaving 9 bases between. The CDR3 contains 17 residues. This CDR3 reads CATSREAGFSGANVLTF. CDR3 bases: TGTGCCACCAGCAGAGAAGCAGGCTTCTCTGGGGCCAACGTCCTGACTTTC.

The V gene is TRBV4-2, the J gene TRBJ2-7; D remains ambiguous. The germline CDR1 and CDR2 sequences are LGHNA and YNFKEQ. This CDR3 spans 13 amino acids. V lost 2 bases and J 3 bases, leaving 8 bases between the germline ends. The CDR3 protein is CASSQQRNYEQYF. CDR3 nucleotide sequence: TGTGCCAGCAGCCAACAGAGGAACTACGAGCAGTACTTC.

For the CDR3, the DNA is TGTGCCAGCAGCCAAGGGGACAGGGTAACTGGAAACACCATATATTTT. Translated: CASSQGDRVTGNTIYF. The chain uses TRBV4-2 and TRBJ1-3; 9 bases fit TRBD1. V lost 1 base, J lost 2 bases, and 3 bases stayed unmatched. The CDR3 has 16 amino acids. CDR1 and CDR2 from the germline V gene are LGHNA and YNFKEQ.

The chain uses TRBV20-1 and TRBJ1-5; tentatively, D is TRBD1 (6 bases). This CDR3 is 11 amino acids long. V dropped 4 bases and J dropped 5 bases, with 6 bases sitting between them. Per germline, CDR1 DFQATT and CDR2 SNEGSKA (reference sequence). Written as DNA, the CDR3 is TGCAGTGCTACAGGGGATCAGCCCCAGCATTTT. This sequence encodes CSATGDQPQHF.

The chain joins TRBV27 to TRBJ2-3, with 10 nucleotides matching TRBD2. After removal of 3 bases from V and 0 bases from J, the junction contained 3 bases not matched to a gene. CDR1 and CDR2 (germline): MNHEY, SMNVEV (reference sequence). The CDR3 is 16 amino acids. CDR3 DNA sequence: TGTGCCAGCAGTTTGCGAGCGGGGGGGAGCACAGATACGCAGTATTTT. It specifies CASSLRAGGSTDTQYF.

The chain links TRBV19 to TRBJ2-7; 9 nucleotides agree with TRBD2. The germline V gene has CDR1 LNHDA and CDR2 SQIVND (reference sequence). Unmatched junction bases numbered 5, after V lost 2 bases and J lost 3 bases. The CDR3 is made up of 15 amino acids. The CDR3 DNA reads TGTGCCAGTAGTATAAGGCCTAGCGGGATCTACGAGCAGTACTTC. Translation gives CASSIRPSGIYEQYF.

This clone has a handful of counts. This CDR3 reads CASSLAGGQETQYF. For the CDR3, the DNA is TGTGCCAGCAGCTTGGCGGGGGGCCAAGAGACCCAGTACTTC. The chain recombines TRBV5-5 with TRBJ2-5; 7 bases line up with TRBD2. CDR3 length: 14 residues. V shed 0 bases, J shed 1 base, and the junction held 0 bases outside the gene matches. The germline V gene has CDR1 SGHKS and CDR2 YYEKEE (reference sequence).

This clone was detected a few times. The V call is TRBV5-5, the J call TRBJ1-1; the match to TRBD1 covers 8 bases. Per the germline V gene, CDR1 is SGHKS and CDR2 is YYEKEE (reference sequence). CDR3 length: 16 residues. Trimming took 4 bases from V and 5 from J; bases not matched to a gene: 13. This CDR3 is CASSLLLGTGLTEAFF. CDR3 DNA sequence: TGTGCCAGCAGCCTCTTATTGGGGACAGGCTTAACTGAAGCTTTCTTT. Full variable domain (remainder filled in from reference TRBV5-5 and TRBJ1-1): DAGVTQSPTHLIKTRGQQVTLRCSPISGHKSVSWYQQVLGQGPQFIFQYYEKEERGRGNFPDRFSARQFPNYSSELNVNALLLGDSALYLCASSLLLGTGLTEAFFGQGTRLTVV.